The clone carrying this T cell receptor beta chain has more than one count but fewer than ten. These data come from a study of regulatory T cells in long-lasting Graves disease. After removal of 4 bases from V and 4 bases from J, the junction contained 6 bases not matched to a gene. Germline-derived CDR1 and CDR2 are LNHDA and SQIVND (reference sequence). The CDR3 is 15 residues long. Time point given: newly diagnosed GD, antithyroid drugs for less than 3 months. From RNA extracted from PBMCs, the TCR library was made. The authors built TCR beta libraries using iRepertoire HTBI primers and Arm-PCR of CDR3 regions. TCRdb passed the multiplex PCR reads through MiXCR, listing each CDR3 protein once. The sample lists 250,000 to 300,000 distinct CDR3 sequences; under 20% were seen once. The sample was also reused in another study, on T cells in Graves' hyperthyroidism and ophthalmopathy. That work states: When the TCR CDR3 underwent first-round RT-PCR, the HTBI primer set was used. Among thyroid clonotypes expanded above 0.001, most also appeared in blood.

The TCR sequence derives from a woman aged 25 to 39 with Graves disease. The V gene is TRBV19, the J gene TRBJ2-1; TRBD1 matches 8 bases. The sample in question was peripheral blood mononuclear cells (PBMCs), obtained at new diagnosis, from a patient treated with antithyroid drugs. The CDR3 DNA reads TGTGCCAGTAGTAAGGACAGGGAAGCTTACAATGAGCAGTTCTTC. This codes for CASSKDREAYNEQFF.